This TCR beta chain was found in a study of cytomegalovirus exposure and HLA in healthy donors. The primer mix had 60 Vbeta and 13 Jbeta primers. TCRdb keeps only in-frame clones here, not all; method: immunoSEQ multiplex PCR. The sample holds about 140,000 clones, 80% seen once. This CDR3 spans 13 amino acids. V was clipped by 4 bases and J by 6 bases, with 15 bases between them. Germline V gene sequence: CDR1 SQVTM, CDR2 ANQGSEA. Specimen: PBMCs. The rearrangement uses TRBV29-1 and TRBJ2-5, with D possibly being TRBD1 (6 bases). This receptor was obtained from a female donor in good health and CMV-seronegative. The CDR3 spells CSVGQGMFQTQYF. CDR3 coding DNA: TGCAGCGTTGGCCAGGGGATGTTCCAGACCCAGTACTTC.